One sample yielded the 20 T cell receptor beta chains listed below, sequenced in a study of cytomegalovirus exposure and HLA in healthy donors. Both 60 Vbeta primers and 13 Jbeta primers went into the PCR. Measured with immunoSEQ multiplex PCR; TCRdb has only the in-frame clones, and not every one. In the table there are over 120,000 clones, 80% of which are singletons. Source material: PBMCs. These receptors were obtained from a middle-aged man in good health and CMV-seronegative.

The chain recombines TRBV28 with TRBJ1-5, with TRBD1 matching 8 bases. This CDR3 contains 16 residues. Germline-derived CDR1 and CDR2 are MDHEN and SYDVKM. Trimming took 3 bases from V and 3 from J; bases not matched to a gene: 7. CDR3 coding DNA: TGTGCCAGCAGTTTTTCTAGACAGGGGCCCAATCAGCCCCAGCATTTT. Translating gives CASSFSRQGPNQPQHF.

This chain connects TRBV5-1 to TRBJ1-2; D perhaps matches TRBD1 (5 bases). CDR1 is SGHRS and CDR2 is YFSETQ in the germline V gene. Trimming stripped 4 bases from V and 2 bases from J, with 12 bases between. This CDR3 spans 14 amino acids. The CDR3 loop is CASSPRGGNYGYTF. The CDR3 region has the DNA TGCGCCAGCAGCCCCCGGGGGGGGAACTATGGCTACACCTTC. Filled out from reference TRBV5-1 and TRBJ1-2, the complete variable domain reads KAGVTQTPRYLIKTRGQQVTLSCSPISGHRSVSWYQQTPGQGLQFLFEYFSETQRNKGNFPGRFSGRQFSNSRSEMNVSTLELGDSALYLCASSPRGGNYGYTFGSGTRLTVV.

This sequence joins TRBV5-4 and TRBJ2-3; 12 bases align to TRBD2. The CDR3 is made up of 17 amino acids. V dropped 0 bases and J dropped 4; count of bases not matched to a gene: 6. The germline V gene encodes CDR1 SGHNT and CDR2 YYREEE (reference sequence). The CDR3 region is CASSLARLAGVADTQYF. The CDR3 DNA sequence: TGTGCCAGCAGCTTGGCGAGACTAGCGGGGGTAGCAGATACGCAGTATTTT.

This chain uses TRBV9 with TRBJ2-3, with 12 bases matching TRBD2. Germline V gene data show CDR1 as SGDLS and CDR2 as YYNGEE. The CDR3 is 18 residues long. J gave up 11 bases and V 0 bases, and 16 bases lay outside the gene matches. As DNA, the CDR3 is TGTGCCAGCAGCGTAGATGGGAGGGGTAGACTAGCGGGGGAAAAGCAGTATTTT. Residues: CASSVDGRGRLAGEKQYF.

Worth noting for this clone: The sample holds other DNA sequences that translate to the same CDR3. The chain uses TRBV28 and TRBJ1-6; D is unclear. Germline V CDR1 and CDR2: MDHEN, SYDVKM. V was pared by 7 bases and J by 13 bases, with 17 bases between. This CDR3 region has 13 residues. CDR3 protein: CASKIRGISPLHF. The DNA for the CDR3 is TGTGCCAGCAAGATTCGGGGAATTTCCCCCCTCCACTTT.

The chain combines TRBV27 with TRBJ2-5; D gene unclear. The CDR3 contains 14 residues. The germline V and J ends were trimmed by 5 bases and 2 bases, with 12 bases remaining between them. Germline CDR1 and CDR2: MNHEY and SMNVEV (reference sequence). In DNA, the CDR3 is TGTGCCAGCAGTCCCCGATACAAACAAGAGACCCAGTACTTC. Residues: CASSPRYKQETQYF.

This chain joins TRBV28 and TRBJ1-5, with a tentative D call TRBD1 (5 bases). CDR1 is MDHEN, CDR2 SYDVKM, per germline. V lost 6 bases, J lost 8 bases, and 11 bases lay in between. The CDR3 has 12 residues. CDR3 nucleotides: TGTGCCAGCAGGACGGGGGGGGAGCCCCAGCATTTT. The encoded protein is CASRTGGEPQHF.

This clone has a single count. The chain couples TRBV5-6 to TRBJ2-1, with D possibly TRBD2 on 7 matching bases. Germline CDR1 reads SGHDT; CDR2 reads YYEEEE. The V end lost 4 bases, the J end lost 8 bases, and 19 bases lay between the germline ends. There are 15 residues in the CDR3. The CDR3 is CASSIGWGGRDEQFF. CDR3 bases: TGTGCCAGCAGCATTGGGTGGGGGGGGCGCGATGAGCAGTTCTTC.

This chain uses TRBV7-8 with TRBJ2-3, with 8 bases fitting TRBD1. This CDR3 has 15 residues. Trimming took 3 bases from V and 2 from J; bases not matched to a gene: 4. Germline-derived CDR1 and CDR2 are SGHVS and FQNEAQ. The CDR3 sequence: CASSFRGPNTDTQYF. The CDR3 DNA sequence: TGTGCCAGCAGCTTCAGGGGGCCGAACACAGATACGCAGTATTTT.

The J gene is TRBJ2-5, the V gene TRBV5-4; tentative D call: TRBD2 (7 bases). The CDR3 sequence is 16 residues long. Deletions cut 0 bases from V and 7 bases from J, with 19 bases between. Per germline, CDR1 SGHNT and CDR2 YYREEE (reference sequence). CDR3 DNA: TGTGCCAGCAGCTTGGGTCGGGGGGCTAAGTTATGGACCCAGTACTTC. Translating gives CASSLGRGAKLWTQYF.

The chain has TRBV25-1 and TRBJ1-2; perhaps TRBD1 as D (5 bases). V gave up 6 bases and J gave up 5 bases, with 16 bases separating them. This CDR3 is built from 14 residues. Germline CDR1 is MGHDK and CDR2 is SYGVNS. The CDR3 DNA sequence: TGTGCCAGCAGCGGGAGGGGCAGGGAATATGGCTACACCTTC. It is translated as CASSGRGREYGYTF.

The genes are TRBV30 and TRBJ1-4; D not certain. This CDR3 contains 11 residues. Germline V gene lookup returns CDR1 GTSNPN and CDR2 SVGIG (reference sequence). V lost 5 bases, J lost 10 bases, and 11 bases lay in between. The CDR3 sequence: CAWATEGKLFF. CDR3 DNA sequence: TGTGCCTGGGCCACTGAGGGAAAACTGTTTTTT. Full variable domain (rest looked up from reference TRBV30 and TRBJ1-4): SQTIHQWPATLVQPVGSPLSLECTVEGTSNPNLYWYRQAAGRGLQLLFYSVGIGQISSEVPQNLSASRPQDRQFILSSKKLLLSDSGFYLCAWATEGKLFFGSGTQLSVL.

V is TRBV11-3 and J is TRBJ1-1, with 12 bases identical to TRBD1. The length of the CDR3 is 14 residues. V shed 3 bases and J 6 bases; nucleotides not matched to a gene: 2. Germline values: CDR1 SGHNT, CDR2 YENEEA. CDR3 protein: CASSFGTGGSEAFF. CDR3 nucleotide sequence: TGTGCCAGCAGCTTTGGGACAGGGGGCTCTGAAGCTTTCTTT.

The chain joins TRBV10-3 to TRBJ1-5, with TRBD1 matching over 7 bases. Trimming cost V 4 bases and J 2 bases; bases outside gene matches: 2. Germline V lookup: CDR1 ENHRY, CDR2 SYGVKD. The CDR3 loop spans 14 amino acids. For the CDR3, the DNA is TGTGCCATCAGTGGTGGGACAGGCAATCAGCCCCAGCATTTT. It codes for CAISGGTGNQPQHF.

The CDR3 sequence is CASSDPDTGELFF. CDR3 in DNA: TGCGCCAGCAGTGATCCCGACACCGGGGAGCTGTTTTTT. The chain links TRBV10-1 to TRBJ2-2; D ambiguous. Trimming left V 3 bases short and J 3 bases short, with 5 bases between. The CDR3 runs to 13 residues. Per germline, CDR1 WNHNN and CDR2 SYGVQD (reference sequence).

This clone was found many times. The rearrangement links TRBV5-4 to TRBJ2-5; unclear D gene. The germline gives CDR1 SGHNT, CDR2 YYREEE (reference sequence). Trimming stripped 1 base from V and 1 base from J, with 5 bases between. This CDR3 has 13 residues. The chain's CDR3 is CASSLPSQETQYF. CDR3 DNA sequence: TGTGCCAGCAGCTTGCCCAGCCAAGAGACCCAGTACTTC.

Remarks on this clone: The same CDR3 arises from other DNA sequences in this sample as well. The chain is built from TRBV29-1 and TRBJ2-1; maybe TRBD2 (5 bases). Trimming removed 2 bases at V and 3 bases at J, with 5 bases between. The CDR3 contains 12 residues. Germline V gives CDR1 SQVTM, CDR2 ANQGSEA. In DNA, the CDR3 is TGCAGCGTTGAACGGGGCTACAATGAGCAGTTCTTC. Its protein is CSVERGYNEQFF.

The CDR3 loop is CASSKPSGDTEAFF. As DNA, the CDR3 is TGTGCCAGCAGCAAGCCATCGGGTGACACTGAAGCTTTCTTT. The V and J genes are TRBV21-1 and TRBJ1-1. TRBV21-1 is a known pseudogene. The CDR3 is 14 amino acids.

The genes are TRBV6-5 and TRBJ1-5; a possible D gene is TRBD1 (5 bases). Trimming took 6 bases from V and 1 from J, leaving 13 bases between them. CDR1 and CDR2 from the germline V gene are MNHEY and SVGAGI. The CDR3 covers 15 residues. The CDR3 region is CASSPTGGSNQPQHF. CDR3 nucleotide sequence: TGTGCCAGCAGCCCTACCGGGGGGAGCAATCAGCCCCAGCATTTT.

This clone showed up just once. The sample carries other DNA sequences with the same CDR3. V and J are TRBV2 and TRBJ2-1; 8 nucleotides line up with TRBD2. Germline V gene lookup returns CDR1 SNHLY and CDR2 FYNNEI. The trim removed 6 bases at V and 2 bases at J, leaving 9 bases unmatched. The length of the CDR3 is 16 residues. CDR3 in amino acids: CASRRPSGLPYNEQFF. CDR3 nucleotide sequence: TGTGCCAGCAGGAGGCCTAGCGGGCTGCCCTACAATGAGCAGTTCTTC.